This T cell receptor (beta chain) was sequenced during a study of beta chain features in type 1 diabetes. Study-wide results and limits: For Type 1 diabetes patients, all four CD4+ subsets carried TCRB CDR3s that were moderately but significantly shorter.

With regard to this clone: Its target is not known. This specimen includes other DNA sequences encoding the same CDR3.

Reverse transcription of all isolated RNA meant that expressed TCRB transcripts were sequenced. Method: immunoSEQ multiplex PCR; TCRdb's copy keeps in-frame clones and lacks some. The repertoire includes 250,000 to 400,000 clones, 14% of them detected once, and under 8.5% sits in the top ten. The single heparinised draw taken from each donor contained about 100 mL of blood on average. Germline CDR1 MNHNY, CDR2 SVGAGI (reference sequence). The length of the CDR3 is 15 residues. The trim removed 3 bases at V and 6 bases at J, leaving 10 bases unmatched. This clonotype was sampled from a man in his thirties or forties in good health. The chain combines TRBV6-6 with TRBJ2-7; 8 bases are a match to TRBD2. Sequencing was done on a sample of central memory CD4+ T cells from blood. For the CDR3, the DNA is TGTGCCAGCAGTTATGGGGGGACTAGGGGAATCGAGCAGTACGTC. Translated: CASSYGGTRGIEQYV.